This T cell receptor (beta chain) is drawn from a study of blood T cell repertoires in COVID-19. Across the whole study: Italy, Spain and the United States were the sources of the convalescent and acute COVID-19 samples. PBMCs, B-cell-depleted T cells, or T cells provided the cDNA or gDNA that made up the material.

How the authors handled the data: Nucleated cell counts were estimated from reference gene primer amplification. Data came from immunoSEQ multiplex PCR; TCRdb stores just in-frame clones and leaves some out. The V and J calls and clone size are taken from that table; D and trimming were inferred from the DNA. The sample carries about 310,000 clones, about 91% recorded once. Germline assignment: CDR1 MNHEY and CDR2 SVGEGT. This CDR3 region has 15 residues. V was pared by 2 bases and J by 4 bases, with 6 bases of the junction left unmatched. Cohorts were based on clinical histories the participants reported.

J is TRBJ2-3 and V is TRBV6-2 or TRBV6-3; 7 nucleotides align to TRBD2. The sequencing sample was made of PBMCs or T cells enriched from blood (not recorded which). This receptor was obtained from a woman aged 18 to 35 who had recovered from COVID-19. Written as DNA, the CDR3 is TGTGCCAGCAGTTACCTGGCGGGAGTTCCAGATACGCAGTATTTT. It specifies CASSYLAGVPDTQYF.